The clone carrying this TCR beta chain was observed once. The antigen is unknown. Germline assignment: CDR1 SGHTA and CDR2 FQGTGA. This CDR3 has 16 residues. V dropped 3 bases and J dropped 3; count of bases not matched to a gene: 10. The data were taken from a study of PD-1 blockade in classical Hodgkin lymphoma. Study-level results: Whatever underlies the repertoire differences (possibly disease activity or prior therapy) remains undefined. Newly diagnosed patients reportedly trailed healthy donors in baseline TCR diversity. Some patients began nivolumab under 1 year after ASCT. These patients were excluded from later analyses. While CD8+ TCR diversity did not rise significantly by C4D1, CD4+ TCR diversity did.

Brentuximab vedotin exposure varied, and every patient relapsed after autologous stem cell transplantation. Libraries were prepared by immunoSEQ multiplex PCR; TCRdb keeps only in-frame clonotypes and omits some of them. Of 35,000 to 45,000 clones in the sample, 88% are singletons; the top ten hold about 7.4%. The rearrangement joins TRBV7-3 to TRBJ1-1; 7 positions match TRBD1. The receptor was derived from a human donor with classical Hodgkin lymphoma. The sample was peripheral blood mononuclear cells (PBMCs), taken before the second cycle of nivolumab. For the CDR3, the DNA is TGTGCCAGCAGCTTCCGGGACAGCAAGGCGTACACTGAAGCTTTCTTT. Translated: CASSFRDSKAYTEAFF. The full variable domain, rest sourced from reference TRBV7-3 and TRBJ1-1, is GAGVSQTPSNKVTEKGKYVELRCDPISGHTALYWYRQSLGQGPEFLIYFQGTGAADDSGLPNDRFFAVRPEGSVSTLKIQRTERGDSAVYLCASSFRDSKAYTEAFFGQGTRLTVV.